This T cell receptor (beta chain) was sequenced for a study of blood T cell repertoires in COVID-19. Study details: Sample material is recorded as cDNA or gDNA derived from T cells, B-cell-depleted T cells, or PBMCs.

Per the authors' pipeline: Reference gene primer amplification gave nucleated cell count estimates. Libraries were prepared by immunoSEQ multiplex PCR; TCRdb keeps only in-frame clonotypes and omits some of them. Clonal size and the V and J genes are those of that table, whereas D and trimming came from the DNA. The sample lists 110,000 to 150,000 clones, more than 60% seen once, with less than 2.5% in the top ten. The CDR3 consists of 13 residues. Trimming pared 3 bases from V and 8 bases from J, leaving 8 bases between. Germline CDR1 MNHNY, CDR2 SVGAGI (reference sequence). The clonotype comes from a woman in her sixties with acute or convalescent COVID-19. Source material: peripheral blood. The chain joins TRBV6-6 to TRBJ1-6; D uncertain. The CDR3 loop is CASSYIEDSPLHF. The CDR3 coding sequence is TGTGCCAGCAGTTATATCGAGGATTCACCCCTCCACTTT.